Following are 31 T cell receptor beta chains from one sample sequenced in a study of blood T cells in healthy people across ages. A second roughly 7 to 11 cycle PCR used barcoded and J-beta primers. TCRdb fed the 5' RACE reads into MiXCR, producing one record per CDR3 protein. The repertoire has 550,000 to 650,000 distinct CDR3 sequences, about 30% of them found once; the top ten carry more than 15%. The sample comprised blood. These receptors all come from a woman older than 75 in good health.

About this clonotype: The germline gene is not matched at one end of the junction; a read error may be the cause. This rearrangement joins TRBV7-2 to TRBJ1-2, with 10 positions matching TRBD1. Germline V gene lookup returns CDR1 SGHTA and CDR2 FQGNSA. This CDR3 region has 15 residues. CDR3 loop: CASSPRTGGNYGCTF. For the CDR3, the DNA is TGTGCCAGCAGTCCCAGGACAGGGGGAAACTATGGCTGCACCTTC.

This clonotype was seen repeatedly, ten times or more. This chain links TRBV7-2 with TRBJ2-1; 7 bases are a match to TRBD2. Germline V CDR1 and CDR2: SGHTA, FQGNSA. This CDR3 spans 15 amino acids. The V segment lost 5 bases and the J segment 5 bases; nucleotides outside the gene matches: 9. As DNA, the CDR3 is TGTGCCAGCAGCCTCGCCGGGACTACGAACAATGAGCAGTTCTTC. It is translated as CASSLAGTTNNEQFF.

This clonotype was seen a handful of times. V is TRBV20-1 and J is TRBJ2-1; TRBD2 matches at 12 bases. The CDR3 covers 14 residues. V trimming: 4 bases; J trimming: 13 bases; junction bases outside the gene matches: 11. Germline CDR1 and CDR2: DFQATT and SNEGSKA (reference sequence). CDR3 in DNA: TGCAGTGCTAAACTAGCGGGGGGATTAGAGACCCAGTTCTTC. Protein: CSAKLAGGLETQFF.

This clonotype showed up just a few times. The chain recombines TRBV29-1 with TRBJ2-1; TRBD1 aligns across 8 bases. From germline, CDR1 is SQVTM and CDR2 ANQGSEA. This CDR3 contains 13 residues. The V segment lost 7 bases and the J segment 13 bases; nucleotides outside the gene matches: 15. CDR3 nucleotides: TGCAGCGACCTAGGACAGGGAGAAGAGACCCAGTTCTTC. Translated: CSDLGQGEETQFF.

In the case of this clonotype: A much larger clone is a single base away; this may be a read error. V usage is TRBV19 and J usage is TRBJ2-5; TRBD1 matches 7 bases. Germline loops: CDR1 LNHDA, CDR2 SQIVND (reference sequence). The CDR3 has 14 amino acids. CDR3 loop: CASSEQGHQVTQYF. The CDR3 bases are TGTGCCAGTAGTGAACAGGGGCACCAAGTGACCCAGTACTTC.

This clonotype showed up just a few times. This clone may be a read error of a much larger clone one base away. Here the CDR3 reads CASSPNLQGAGANVLTF. The DNA of the CDR3 is TGTGCCAGCTCACCCAACCTTCAGGGGGCCGGGGCCAACGTCCTGACTTTC. The chain employs TRBV18 and TRBJ2-6; 8 nucleotides align to TRBD1. CDR3 length: 17 residues. J was trimmed by 4 bases and V by 3 bases; bases with no gene match: 8. Germline CDR1 and CDR2: KGHSH and LQKENI.

The chain carries TRBV30 and TRBJ1-1; 8 bases are shared with TRBD1. This CDR3 spans 13 amino acids. The trim removed 6 bases at V and 7 bases at J, leaving 10 bases unmatched. Germline assignment: CDR1 GTSNPN and CDR2 SVGIG (reference sequence). CDR3 loop: CACRWTGTGEAFF. DNA of the CDR3: TGTGCCTGCCGATGGACAGGGACAGGTGAAGCTTTCTTT.

Note on this clonotype: This may come from a read error, since a much larger clone is one base off. The chain employs TRBV7-8 and TRBJ1-2; unclear D gene. Per germline, CDR1 SGHVS and CDR2 FQNEAQ. The CDR3 runs 15 residues. The V end was cut by 5 bases, the J end by 3 bases, with 16 bases between. CDR3 sequence reads: CASSLSNRAYYGYTF. CDR3 in DNA: TGTGCCAGCAGCCTGAGTAACCGAGCTTACTATGGCTACACCTTC.

This clonotype was counted at least ten times. The chain is built from TRBV12-3 or TRBV12-4 and TRBJ2-1; D perhaps matches TRBD1 (6 bases). The CDR3 is made up of 16 amino acids. Deletions cut 6 bases from V and 0 bases from J, with 15 bases between. CDR3: CASRSREGGSYNEQFF. For the CDR3, the DNA is TGTGCCAGCAGGTCCAGGGAAGGGGGCTCCTACAATGAGCAGTTCTTC.

This clonotype was seen only a few times. The chain recombines TRBV4-1 with TRBJ2-2, with 8 bases aligning to TRBD2. With V trimmed by 0 bases and J by 4 bases, 7 bases remained unmatched. The CDR3 covers 17 residues. The germline gives CDR1 MGHRA, CDR2 YSYEKL. The CDR3 coding sequence is TGCGCCAGCAGCCAAGAGGTCGGGGGGGCCTTCACCGGGGAGCTGTTTTTT. Protein product: CASSQEVGGAFTGELFF.

This clonotype showed up many times. The CDR3 loop is CSARDAPTQYF. The CDR3 nucleotides are TGCAGTGCTAGAGATGCACCCACGCAGTATTTT. V gene TRBV20-1 combines with J gene TRBJ2-3, with D uncertain. This CDR3 is built from 11 residues. The germline CDR1 and CDR2 sequences are DFQATT and SNEGSKA (reference sequence). The V gene lost 0 bases and the J gene lost 9 bases, with 7 bases spanning the gap.

This clonotype was recorded many times. The chain combines TRBV7-6 with TRBJ2-1; tentative D call: TRBD2 (5 bases). The CDR3 totals 15 residues. Germline V gene data show CDR1 as SGHVS and CDR2 as FNYEAQ. V lost 5 bases to trimming and J lost 7 bases, with 18 bases between them. In DNA form, the CDR3 reads TGTGCCAGCAGCCCGAACGGGGTCAAGGGAAATGAGCAGTTCTTC. It yields the protein CASSPNGVKGNEQFF.

This sequence joins TRBV6-2 or TRBV6-3 and TRBJ2-5; 7 bases fit TRBD1. CDR3 length equals 16 residues. Germline V gene sequence: CDR1 MNHEY, CDR2 SVGEGT. Trimming at V came to 5 bases and at J to 0 bases, leaving 9 bases not matched to a gene. CDR3 region: CASSPSGRGNQETQYF. The CDR3 nucleotides read TGTGCCAGCAGTCCCTCGGGCAGGGGGAACCAAGAGACCCAGTACTTC.

This clonotype was detected once. This may be a read error, as it is one base from a much larger clone. The chain couples TRBV20-1 to TRBJ2-5; the D gene is possibly TRBD2 (6 bases). The last part of the DNA fits TRBJ2-7 better; the J call may be wrong. Germline CDR1 DFQATT, CDR2 SNEGSKA (reference sequence). There are 13 residues in the CDR3. The CDR3 protein is CSARPGVRPEQYF. The CDR3 DNA sequence: TGCAGTGCGAGACCGGGAGTAAGGCCCGAGCAGTACTTC.

J is TRBJ1-1 and V is TRBV6-1, with TRBD1 as a possible D gene (6 bases). Germline CDR1 and CDR2: MNHNS and SASEGT. The CDR3 runs 16 residues. Deletions cut 8 bases from V and 1 base from J, with 20 bases between. CDR3 DNA: TGTGCCAGCGAGGCAGGGGTTTGGGGGAAGAACACTGAAGCTTTCTTT. The encoded protein is CASEAGVWGKNTEAFF.

A note on this clonotype: A read error may be the cause here, since a much bigger clone is one base away. The chain is built from TRBV20-1 and TRBJ1-2, with TRBD1 as a possible D gene (6 bases). Germline CDR1 DFQATT, CDR2 SNEGSKA (reference sequence). V dropped 8 bases and J dropped 6 bases, with 16 bases sitting between them. CDR3 size: 12 residues. The DNA for the CDR3 is TGCAGTCCACAGGGAACCGTCCATGGCTACACCTTC. Translation: CSPQGTVHGYTF.

This clonotype was observed at least ten times. A much larger clone sits a single nucleotide away, making a read error possible. The chain recombines TRBV5-6 with TRBJ1-1, with unresolved D. V was trimmed by 3 bases and J by 1 base, leaving 1 base between them. The CDR3 runs to 11 residues. The germline gives CDR1 SGHDT, CDR2 YYEEEE. The CDR3 sequence is CASSWNTEAFF. The CDR3 DNA sequence: TGTGCCAGCAGCTGGAACACTGAAGCTTTCTTT.

The chain joins TRBV6-2 or TRBV6-3 to TRBJ2-3; 10 bases map to TRBD1. The CDR3 consists of 15 residues. Germline CDR1 reads MNHEY; CDR2 reads SVGEGT. J gave up 3 bases and V 6 bases, and 6 bases lay outside the gene matches. This chain's CDR3 is CASSRGGQGTDTQYF. The CDR3 DNA is TGTGCCAGCAGCCGCGGGGGACAGGGGACAGATACGCAGTATTTT.

The CDR3 here is CASSQDLIYMQYF. DNA of the CDR3: TGCGCCAGCAGCCAAGATCTAATCTACATGCAGTACTTC. The rearrangement joins TRBV4-3 to TRBJ2-7; no reliable D call. Germline CDR1 is LGHNA and CDR2 is YSLEER. V lost 0 bases and J 9 bases, leaving 12 bases between the germline ends. The CDR3 length is 13 residues.

In the case of this clonotype: This may arise from a read error, as a much more abundant clone is one base away. The chain employs TRBV18 and TRBJ1-6, with D unresolved. Germline-derived CDR1 and CDR2 are KGHSH and LQKENI. V shed 5 bases and J shed 8 bases, with 10 bases lying between them. This CDR3 comprises 13 residues. The CDR3 bases are TGTGCCAGCTCATCCCACAAGGATTCACCCCTCCACTTT. Translated, it gives CASSSHKDSPLHF.

For this clonotype: One base away lies a much larger clone, so this may be a sequencing read error. This chain connects TRBV15 to TRBJ2-7; no firm D call. The ends were cut back, 0 bases at V and 2 bases at J, with 8 bases in the middle. CDR3 length: 14 residues. Germline V lookup: CDR1 LNHNV, CDR2 YYDKDF (reference sequence). The CDR3 DNA reads TGTGCCACCAGCAGAGATCGAGAGCCCTACGAGCAGTACTTC. Its protein product is CATSRDREPYEQYF.

This clonotype was counted ten times or more. The chain combines TRBV9 with TRBJ2-6; TRBD1 might be the D (7 bases). The CDR3 sequence is 19 residues long. Deletions cut 4 bases from V and 4 bases from J, with 24 bases between. Germline loops: CDR1 SGDLS, CDR2 YYNGEE. CDR3 loop: CASSIRTGGPAGGANVLTF. CDR3 nucleotides: TGTGCCAGCAGCATACGGACAGGAGGGCCCGCCGGGGGGGCCAACGTCCTGACTTTC.

The chain carries TRBV6-6 and TRBJ2-2; tentatively, D is TRBD1 or TRBD2 (5 bases each). The CDR3 covers 14 residues. V lost 2 bases to trimming and J lost 6 bases, with 10 bases between them. CDR1 and CDR2 from the germline V gene are MNHNY and SVGAGI (reference sequence). CDR3: CASSYVRDPGELFF. Written as DNA, the CDR3 is TGTGCCAGCAGTTACGTTCGGGACCCCGGGGAGCTGTTTTTT.

Turning to this clonotype: This may arise from a read error, as a much more abundant clone is one base away. This chain links TRBV7-2 with TRBJ2-5, with D maybe TRBD2 (6 bases). The CDR3 runs to 15 residues. In germline, CDR1 is SGHTA, CDR2 FQGNSA. CDR3 residues: CANSLGLQLERAQYF. The CDR3 region has the DNA TGTGCCAACAGCTTAGGACTACAACTTGAGCGGGCCCAGTACTTC.

This clonotype showed up just a few times. The J gene is TRBJ1-4, the V gene TRBV5-1; 7 positions match TRBD1. Germline V gene data show CDR1 as SGHRS and CDR2 as YFSETQ. V was pared by 0 bases and J by 8 bases, with 10 bases of the junction left unmatched. This CDR3 comprises 16 residues. The DNA for the CDR3 is TGCGCCAGCAGCTTGGACAGGGGCCCCCGGCCCGAAAAACTGTTTTTT. This translates into CASSLDRGPRPEKLFF.

This clonotype was seen repeatedly, ten times or more. The V call is TRBV30, the J call TRBJ2-7; D not resolved. V lost 1 base and J lost 3, with 10 bases in between. The CDR3 has 13 amino acids. The germline V gene has CDR1 GTSNPN and CDR2 SVGIG (reference sequence). This CDR3 is CAWSADLGYEQYF. The CDR3 DNA reads as TGTGCCTGGAGTGCGGATTTGGGCTACGAGCAGTACTTC.

The chain combines TRBV7-6 with TRBJ2-5; D is ambiguous. V lost 5 bases and J lost 5, with 12 bases in between. Germline V lookup: CDR1 SGHVS, CDR2 FNYEAQ. CDR3 length: 13 residues. CDR3 residues: CASSPGLGETQYF. CDR3 DNA sequence: TGTGCCAGCAGCCCCGGTCTCGGGGAGACCCAGTACTTC.

This clonotype appeared many times. The genes are TRBV25-1 and TRBJ2-5; tentatively, D is TRBD2 (6 bases). Germline loops: CDR1 MGHDK, CDR2 SYGVNS. The CDR3 is made up of 18 amino acids. V dropped 8 bases and J dropped 11 bases, with 36 bases sitting between them. CDR3: CASGSNHFSGGNWNEQYF. The CDR3 DNA reads as TGTGCCAGCGGATCAAACCACTTTAGTGGGGGGAATTGGAATGAGCAGTACTTC.

This clonotype has more than one count but fewer than ten. Given a much more abundant clone one base away, this may be a read error. The chain carries TRBV20-1 and TRBJ2-4; maybe TRBD1 (5 bases). Per germline, CDR1 DFQATT and CDR2 SNEGSKA (reference sequence). The CDR3 covers 13 residues. This CDR3 reads CIAPQEAKNIQYF. The CDR3 DNA follows: TGCATTGCTCCACAGGAGGCCAAAAACATTCAGTACTTC.

This clonotype was seen more than once but under ten times. This chain joins TRBV6-1 and TRBJ2-2, with D perhaps matching TRBD2 (6 bases). Trimming removed 3 bases at V and 7 bases at J, with 18 bases between. CDR1 is MNHNS and CDR2 is SASEGT in the germline V gene. There are 16 residues in the CDR3. The CDR3, as DNA: TGTGCCAGCAGTGATCGCGGGGCGGAGAAAAGCGGGGAGCTGTTTTTT. This codes for CASSDRGAEKSGELFF.

In regard to this clonotype: An end of the junction does not agree with germline; a read error may underlie this. The chain is built from TRBV9 and TRBJ2-1, with 10 bases aligning to TRBD2. Germline V gene lookup returns CDR1 SGDLS and CDR2 YYNGEE. This CDR3 is 15 amino acids long. CDR3 region: CASSVASGGYNERFF. CDR3 coding DNA: TGTGCCAGCAGCGTAGCTAGCGGGGGCTACAATGAGCGGTTCTTC.